Listed below are T cell receptor beta chains from one sample, sequenced in a study of cytomegalovirus exposure and HLA in healthy donors. TCRdb's copy holds only in-frame clones and misses some; the assay was immunoSEQ multiplex PCR. This sample contains 200,000 to 250,000 clones. Sequencing was done on a sample of PBMCs. These receptors came from a woman under 40 in good health and CMV-seropositive. CDR3s leave out the opening cysteine and the closing phenylalanine or tryptophan.

v_call	j_call	cdr3_aa
TRBV7-9	TRBJ1-2	ASSRLGQGSQRSGYT
TRBV2	TRBJ2-3	ASRSGLAGGTVFTDTQY
TRBV6-1	TRBJ2-1	ASRGEVYEQF
TRBV5-8	TRBJ1-6	ASSSWDRGPPLH
TRBV28	TRBJ1-1	AGRDDRDRDTEAF
TRBV27	TRBJ2-7	ASSLTGLATGEQY
TRBV6-5	TRBJ1-2	ASSYAGGYGYT
TRBV11-1	TRBJ1-2	ASSSRDRGDYGYT
TRBV5-1	TRBJ1-4	ASSKGQGAEKLF
TRBV7-9	TRBJ1-2	ASSLPGQGARNYT
TRBV11-2	TRBJ2-7	ASSHPMDRGWQY
TRBV12-2	TRBJ2-1	ASRRTGTSGSSYNEQF
TRBV6-7	TRBJ2-7	ASRLARMRKQY
TRBV6-1	TRBJ1-5	ASSDLQGDGNQPQH
TRBV6-5	TRBJ1-1	ASSYGPGGYTEAF
TRBV28	TRBJ2-5	ASSRTGGKETQY
TRBV23-1	TRBJ2-3	AAMGGAGNADTQY
TRBV5-4	TRBJ1-2	ASSLVGQGYGYT
TRBV5-1	TRBJ2-7	ASSLGRGEQY
TRBV6-5	TRBJ2-1	ASSTTDSSYNEQF
TRBV6-5	TRBJ1-4	ASGRGRGEKLF
TRBV6-5	TRBJ1-4	ASRGTGDEKLF
TRBV5-1	TRBJ2-3	ASSPGLESDTQY
TRBV6-1	TRBJ2-1	ASTHRVSSYNEQF
TRBV19	TRBJ1-4	ASSTLTGLGEKLF
TRBV4-1	TRBJ2-5	ASSQLTGVETQY
TRBV30	TRBJ2-3	AWSSTSGFTDTQY
TRBV5-1	TRBJ1-1	ASSETGGTEAF
TRBV18	TRBJ1-2	ASSVRTGDGYT
TRBV2	TRBJ2-1	ASSELGGSYNEQF
TRBV19	TRBJ1-5	ATRDRGNNQPQH
TRBV7-9	TRBJ2-1	ASSFEEWYNEQF